This TCR beta chain was found in a study of a mutant IDH1 vaccine in newly diagnosed glioma (dated by TCRdb to 2020 to 2022). Looking at the study overall: Vaccination was initiated 4-6 weeks after radiotherapy alone, or concurrently with temozolomide cycles in the chemotherapy-containing groups. Prior to enrollment, patients had been given standard therapy consisting of radiotherapy alone, temozolomide alone, or radiochemotherapy with temozolomide, with the combination given to most patients. Peripheral blood samples were drawn at six visits, namely V03 (baseline), V05, V07, V10, V12 and V13. For exploratory analyses, approximately 25 treated patients had longitudinal TCRB deep sequencing done wherever samples were available. The week-35 safety follow-up was designated visit V12, and the week-47 end of study was designated visit V13. Of the roughly 30 treated patients, approximately 62% were male and about 40% were female, and the mean age was around 40 years. Overall study results and their limits: It was noted by the authors that analyses of patient blood samples could not be reproduced owing to sample limitations. Availability determined which PBMC samples were chosen for TCRB deep sequencing. Across multiple MHC alleles, vaccine-induced immune responses were seen in 90% to 95% of patients. No apparent relationship was observed between pseudoprogression and alterations in the top peripheral T cell clonotypes detected by TCRB sequencing.

Including cysteine and phenylalanine, the CDR3 has 15 amino acids. The entry retains the CDR3 DNA only, 45 bases that are in frame from base 1. For this chain, trimming is 8 bases at the V end and 1 base at the J end, and the number of junction bases without a gene match is 7. CDR1 MNHEY and CDR2 SVGAGI are derived from the germline V gene. Sample time point, as interpreted from the label and publication: week 35, safety follow-up. Each vaccine dose was 300 ug of a 20-mer mutant IDH1 peptide in Montanide, given subcutaneously with topical imiquimod. Patients were given eight vaccinations, in weeks 1, 3, 5, 7, 11, 15, 19 and 23, which matched visits V03 through V10. All donors had newly diagnosed IDH1-mutant astrocytomas of WHO grade 3 or 4 that showed loss of nuclear ATRX. The samples were drawn from NOA16, a multicentre, single-arm, open-label phase I trial in Germany that tested a mutant IDH1 peptide vaccine in humans for the first time. Genomic DNA for TCRB sequencing was isolated from EDTA blood with the DNeasy Blood and Tissue Kit.

The library was produced with the immunoSEQ multiplex PCR assay. Following the manufacturer's protocol, the hsTCRB Kit was used to amplify rearranged TCR beta chain sequences. Sequencing of TCRB libraries was carried out on an Illumina MiSeq. Regarding the original processing steps: Demultiplexing, trimming and gene mapping were performed with the kit vendor's proprietary platform. Here the immuneACCESS table is served through TCRdb, limited to in-frame sequences with V and J called. Missing clones are a known gap in these copies; in checked studies unresolved V genes cover under half, and the rest lacks a known reason. From that table come the V and J calls and clone size; the DNA was used to work out D and trimming. For this sample there are roughly 52,000 clones; around 78% appear just once. The top ten clonotypes cover approximately 12% of the sample. On this clone itself: This clone's antigen is unknown. Within one base of it there is no much larger clone, and no base qualities were kept.

The V and J genes are TRBV6-5 and TRBJ2-2; TRBD2 lines up with 7 middle nucleotides. The sample consisted of PBMCs, taken from a glioma patient whose treatment included an IDH1 peptide vaccine. The TCR comes from a man aged 35-49 years with glioma. In nucleotides, the sequence is TGTGCCAGCCGGCGGGAGTATGGGAACACCGGGGAGCTGTTTTTT. Translated, it gives CASRREYGNTGELFF.